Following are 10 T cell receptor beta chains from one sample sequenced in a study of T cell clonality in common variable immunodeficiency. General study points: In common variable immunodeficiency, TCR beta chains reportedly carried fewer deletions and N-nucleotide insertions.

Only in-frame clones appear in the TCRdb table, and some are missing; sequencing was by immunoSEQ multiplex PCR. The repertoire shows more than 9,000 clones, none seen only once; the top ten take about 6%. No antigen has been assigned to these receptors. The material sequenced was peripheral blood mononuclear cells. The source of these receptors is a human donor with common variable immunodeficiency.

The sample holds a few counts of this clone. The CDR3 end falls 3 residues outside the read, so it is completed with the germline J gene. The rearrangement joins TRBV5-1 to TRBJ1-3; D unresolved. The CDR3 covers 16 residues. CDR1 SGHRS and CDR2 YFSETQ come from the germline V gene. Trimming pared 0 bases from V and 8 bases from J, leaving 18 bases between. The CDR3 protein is CASSLARSARRDTIYF. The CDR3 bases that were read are TGCGCCAGCAGCTTGGCTAGGTCAGCCAGACGGGACACC. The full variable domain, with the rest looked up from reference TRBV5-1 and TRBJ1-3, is KAGVTQTPRYLIKTRGQQVTLSCSPISGHRSVSWYQQTPGQGLQFLFEYFSETQRNKGNFPGRFSGRQFSNSRSEMNVSTLELGDSALYLCASSLARSARRDTIYFGEGSWLTVV.

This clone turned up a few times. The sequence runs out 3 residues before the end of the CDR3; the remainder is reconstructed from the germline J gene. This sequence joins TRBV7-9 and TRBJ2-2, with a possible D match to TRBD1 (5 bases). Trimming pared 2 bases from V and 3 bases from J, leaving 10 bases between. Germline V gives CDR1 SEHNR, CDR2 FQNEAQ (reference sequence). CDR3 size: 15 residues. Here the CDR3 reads CASSLSLGDTGELFF. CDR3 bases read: TGTGCCAGCAGCTTAAGTTTAGGGGACACCGGGGAG.

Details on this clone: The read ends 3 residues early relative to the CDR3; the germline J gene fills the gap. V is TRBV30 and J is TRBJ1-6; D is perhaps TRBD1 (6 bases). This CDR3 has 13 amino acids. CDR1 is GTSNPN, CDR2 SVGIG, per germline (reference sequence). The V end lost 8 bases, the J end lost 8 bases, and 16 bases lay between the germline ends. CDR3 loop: CAAETTGYSPLHF. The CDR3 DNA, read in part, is TGTGCCGCGGAAACGACAGGATATTCACCC.

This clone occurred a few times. The chain's CDR3 is CASSLAPGQGYEQYF. The covered CDR3 bases are TGTGCCAGCAGCTTAGCCCCGGGACAGGGTTACGAG. This chain links TRBV11-3 with TRBJ2-7; 9 bases agree with TRBD1. Coverage ceases 3 residues before the CDR3 finishes, and the germline J gene fills in the end. V gave up 1 base and J gave up 4 bases; unmatched junction bases: 5. The CDR3 extends over 15 amino acids. Germline assignment: CDR1 SGHNT and CDR2 YENEEA.

Incomplete CDR3 DNA: TGTGCCAGCTCACCACCGGCAACAGATACG. Translated, it gives CASSPPATDT. The CDR3 in its entirety is CASSPPATDTQYF. The chain uses TRBV18 and TRBJ2-3; D is ambiguous. With the read ending 3 residues before the CDR3 end, the germline J gene is used to fill in that end. The CDR3 consists of 13 residues. CDR1 is KGHSH, CDR2 LQKENI, per germline. Trimming removed 0 bases from V and 3 bases from J, with 4 bases in between.

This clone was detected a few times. The CDR3 loop is CASSWDRAKGEQYF. The part of the CDR3 DNA that was read is TGTGCCAGTAGTTGGGACAGGGCAAAAGGCGAG. V usage is TRBV19 and J usage is TRBJ2-7; 9 nucleotides align to TRBD1. The observed sequence ends 3 residues before the CDR3 terminus, with the missing tail filled in from the germline J gene. The CDR3 spans 14 residues. Per germline, CDR1 LNHDA and CDR2 SQIVND (reference sequence). V dropped 5 bases and J dropped 6; count of bases not matched to a gene: 8.

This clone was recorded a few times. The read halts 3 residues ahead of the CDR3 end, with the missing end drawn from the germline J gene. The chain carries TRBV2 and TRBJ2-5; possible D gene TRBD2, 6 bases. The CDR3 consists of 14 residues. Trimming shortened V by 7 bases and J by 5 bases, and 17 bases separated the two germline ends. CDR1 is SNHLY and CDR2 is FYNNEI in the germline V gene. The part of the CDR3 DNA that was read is TGTGCCAGCAACCCCAGCGGGCGGCAGGAGACC. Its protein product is CASNPSGRQET. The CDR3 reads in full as CASNPSGRQETQYF.

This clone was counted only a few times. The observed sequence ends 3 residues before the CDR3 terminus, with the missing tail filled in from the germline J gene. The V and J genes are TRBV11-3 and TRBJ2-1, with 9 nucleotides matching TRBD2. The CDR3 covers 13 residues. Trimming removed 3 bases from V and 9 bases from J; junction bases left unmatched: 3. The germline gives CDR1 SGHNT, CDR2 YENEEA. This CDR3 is CASSFSGSGEQFF. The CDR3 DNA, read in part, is TGTGCCAGCAGCTTTAGCGGGAGTGGTGAG.

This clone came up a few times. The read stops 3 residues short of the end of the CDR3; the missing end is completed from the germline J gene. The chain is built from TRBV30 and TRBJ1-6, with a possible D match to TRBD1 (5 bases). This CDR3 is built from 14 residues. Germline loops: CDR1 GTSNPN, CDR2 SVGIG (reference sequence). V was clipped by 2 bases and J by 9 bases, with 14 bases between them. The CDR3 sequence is CAWSLGGGISPLHF. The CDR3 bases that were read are TGTGCCTGGAGTCTGGGGGGAGGGATTTCACCC.

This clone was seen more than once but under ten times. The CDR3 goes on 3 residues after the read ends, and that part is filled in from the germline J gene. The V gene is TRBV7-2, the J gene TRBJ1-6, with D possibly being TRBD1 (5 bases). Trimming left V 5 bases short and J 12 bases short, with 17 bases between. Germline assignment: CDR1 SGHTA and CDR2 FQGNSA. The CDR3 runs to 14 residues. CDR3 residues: CASSPGPETGPLHF. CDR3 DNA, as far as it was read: TGTGCCAGCAGCCCAGGGCCAGAGACCGGACCC.